The 30 T cell receptor beta chains below come from one sample, sequenced in a study of blood T cells in healthy people across ages. Primed by a sample-barcoded 5' primer and a J-beta primer mix, a second PCR proceeded for 7 to 11 cycles. TCRdb independently ran MiXCR on the 5' RACE reads; one entry per CDR3 protein. The sample lists around 800,000 distinct CDR3 sequences; 40% to 50% were seen once. Sequences were obtained from blood. These receptors came from a man aged 55 to 69 in good health.

The chain is built from TRBV4-3 and TRBJ2-5, with 9 bases matching TRBD2. Germline-derived CDR1 and CDR2 are LGHNA and YSLEER. With V trimmed by 4 bases and J by 5 bases, 8 bases remained unmatched. The CDR3 runs to 15 residues. Here the CDR3 reads CASSRVSGGLETQYF. DNA of the CDR3: TGCGCCAGCAGCCGGGTTAGCGGGGGTCTGGAGACCCAGTACTTC.

This sequence joins TRBV6-1 and TRBJ1-2; no clear D gene. Germline V gene lookup returns CDR1 MNHNS and CDR2 SASEGT. V gave up 8 bases and J gave up 8 bases, with 18 bases separating them. This CDR3 contains 13 residues. The CDR3 sequence is CASGDVTQAGYTF. DNA of the CDR3: TGTGCCAGCGGGGATGTAACCCAGGCAGGCTACACCTTC.

The rearrangement joins TRBV5-1 to TRBJ2-3; D is unresolved. Trimming took 0 bases from V and 0 from J, leaving 11 bases between them. The CDR3 runs 16 residues. Germline loops: CDR1 SGHRS, CDR2 YFSETQ. The DNA of the CDR3 is TGCGCCAGCAGCTTGGGACGCGGCGCCAGCACAGATACGCAGTATTTT. Translation: CASSLGRGASTDTQYF.

The V gene is TRBV7-3, the J gene TRBJ2-1; D is uncertain. CDR3 size: 16 residues. Germline assignment: CDR1 SGHTA and CDR2 FQGTGA. V lost 2 bases and J 1 base, leaving 12 bases between the germline ends. CDR3 coding DNA: TGTGCCAGCAGCTTACGCGCTAGTTTTTCCTACAATGAGCAGTTCTTC. Amino acids: CASSLRASFSYNEQFF.

The V and J genes are TRBV20-1 and TRBJ2-1; 9 positions match TRBD2. J gave up 8 bases and V 1 base, and 9 bases lay outside the gene matches. The V gene's germline CDR1 is DFQATT and CDR2 SNEGSKA (reference sequence). The CDR3 is 15 residues long. The CDR3 sequence is CSARGASSGVDEQFF. CDR3 nucleotide sequence: TGCAGTGCTAGAGGTGCTTCTAGCGGGGTCGATGAGCAGTTCTTC.

The chain has TRBV25-1 and TRBJ2-5, with D unresolved. Per germline, CDR1 MGHDK and CDR2 SYGVNS. The CDR3 is made up of 13 amino acids. V gave up 1 base and J gave up 11 bases, with 14 bases separating them. CDR3 sequence reads: CASSESSPGKQYF. The CDR3 region has the DNA TGTGCCAGCAGTGAATCCTCCCCTGGGAAGCAGTACTTC.

This clonotype was seen only a few times. The chain links TRBV28 to TRBJ1-1; TRBD1 matches 9 bases. Germline V lookup: CDR1 MDHEN, CDR2 SYDVKM. CDR3 length: 12 amino acids. Trimming took 4 bases from V and 8 from J; bases not matched to a gene: 2. The CDR3 protein is CASSSTGGEAFF. The CDR3 DNA reads as TGTGCCAGCAGTTCGACAGGGGGAGAAGCTTTCTTT.

The V and J genes are TRBV9 and TRBJ2-1, with 7 nucleotides matching TRBD1. V was clipped by 0 bases and J by 8 bases; unmatched bases: 11. The CDR3 is made up of 16 amino acids. Germline-derived CDR1 and CDR2 are SGDLS and YYNGEE. The CDR3 loop is CASSVERGQSFHEQFF. CDR3 nucleotide sequence: TGTGCCAGCAGCGTAGAAAGGGGACAGTCATTTCATGAGCAGTTCTTC.

This chain uses TRBV6-5 with TRBJ2-1; D assignment may be TRBD1 or TRBD2 (7 bases each). CDR3 length: 15 residues. The germline V gene encodes CDR1 MNHEY and CDR2 SVGAGI. V was trimmed by 7 bases and J by 5 bases, leaving 18 bases between them. In DNA, the CDR3 is TGTGCCAGCAACCCCAGGGGGGGGACAAACAATGAGCAGTTCTTC. Protein sequence: CASNPRGGTNNEQFF.

The V gene is TRBV4-1, the J gene TRBJ1-2, with D possibly being TRBD1 (6 bases). The CDR3 is made up of 16 amino acids. CDR1 is MGHRA and CDR2 is YSYEKL in the germline V gene. V lost 5 bases, J lost 5 bases, and 21 bases lay in between. For the CDR3, the DNA is TGCGCCAGCAGCTATGACAGGAACCTCAAATCGTATGGCTACACCTTC. Its translation: CASSYDRNLKSYGYTF.

The chain employs TRBV12-3 or TRBV12-4 and TRBJ2-3, with TRBD1 matching 11 bases. There are 15 residues in the CDR3. V dropped 5 bases and J dropped 6; count of bases not matched to a gene: 7. The CDR3, as DNA: TGTGCCAGCAGTCCTGGACAGGGGGCAGGCGATACGCAGTATTTT. This codes for CASSPGQGAGDTQYF.

This clonotype was counted ten times or more. V is TRBV7-7 and J is TRBJ2-5, with TRBD1 matching over 9 bases. V shed 3 bases and J 4 bases; nucleotides not matched to a gene: 3. Germline CDR1 is SSHAT and CDR2 is FNYEAQ (reference sequence). There are 14 residues in the CDR3. CDR3 DNA: TGTGCCAGCAGCTTCACGGGACAGGGAGAGACCCAGTACTTC. Translated, it gives CASSFTGQGETQYF.

This clonotype was observed a handful of times. This chain uses TRBV4-3 with TRBJ2-1; the match to TRBD1 covers 10 bases. CDR1 is LGHNA and CDR2 is YSLEER in the germline V gene. CDR3 length equals 16 residues. The ends lost 4 bases at V and 7 bases at J; junction bases unmatched: 10. CDR3 nucleotides: TGCGCCAGCAGCCCAAACCGGGACAGGGGCACGAATGAGCAGTTCTTC. Translated: CASSPNRDRGTNEQFF.

The V and J genes are TRBV4-2 and TRBJ2-1; 7 bases line up with TRBD2. This CDR3 comprises 18 residues. Germline V lookup: CDR1 LGHNA, CDR2 YNFKEQ. Trimming took 0 bases from V and 0 from J; bases not matched to a gene: 8. DNA for the CDR3: TGTGCCAGCAGCCAAGAGACGAGCGGGGCTAGCTCCTACAATGAGCAGTTCTTC. Its protein is CASSQETSGASSYNEQFF.

This clonotype was observed many times. The chain links TRBV7-2 to TRBJ2-1; TRBD2 aligns across 10 bases. In germline, CDR1 is SGHTA, CDR2 FQGNSA. V dropped 0 bases and J dropped 7; count of bases not matched to a gene: 3. This CDR3 contains 15 residues. The CDR3 spells CASSLAAGGLNEQFF. As DNA, the CDR3 is TGTGCCAGCAGCTTAGCAGCGGGGGGGCTGAATGAGCAGTTCTTC.

The chain couples TRBV6-2 or TRBV6-3 to TRBJ2-7; 8 bases line up with TRBD1. Trimming took 2 bases from V and 2 from J; bases not matched to a gene: 11. Looked up from germline, CDR1 is MNHEY and CDR2 is SVGEGT. The CDR3 sequence is 17 residues long. The DNA for the CDR3 is TGTGCCAGCAGTTACCCCAAGGCGACAGGGGATACCTACGAGCAGTACTTC. As protein: CASSYPKATGDTYEQYF.

V gene TRBV7-6 combines with J gene TRBJ2-3, with D perhaps given as TRBD1 or TRBD2 (5 bases each). CDR3 length: 15 amino acids. Trimming cost V 5 bases and J 3 bases, with 15 bases left between them. Germline loops: CDR1 SGHVS, CDR2 FNYEAQ. This CDR3 reads CASSPQPGPTDTQYF. The CDR3 DNA reads as TGTGCCAGCAGCCCACAGCCGGGACCTACAGATACGCAGTATTTT.

The chain employs TRBV10-2 and TRBJ2-3; 10 bases align to TRBD2. V dropped 4 bases and J dropped 7; count of bases not matched to a gene: 8. The CDR3 totals 15 residues. Germline values: CDR1 WSHSY, CDR2 SAAADI. The CDR3 nucleotides are TGCGCCAGCAGTGCCTTTGGAGCGGGGGGGCATACGCAGTATTTT. Amino acid sequence: CASSAFGAGGHTQYF.

This sequence joins TRBV5-1 and TRBJ1-1; no clear D. The CDR3 length is 11 residues. CDR1 and CDR2 (germline): SGHRS, YFSETQ. Trimming took 4 bases from V and 4 from J, leaving 5 bases between them. The CDR3, as DNA: TGCGCCAGCAGCGGGAGCACTGAAGCTTTCTTT. Translated, it gives CASSGSTEAFF.

The rearrangement links TRBV12-3 or TRBV12-4 to TRBJ2-3, with unresolved D. This CDR3 is 14 amino acids long. V dropped 6 bases and J dropped 3 bases, with 13 bases sitting between them. This chain's CDR3 is CASRPTGFTDTQYF. Written as DNA, the CDR3 is TGTGCCAGCAGGCCTACTGGGTTTACAGATACGCAGTATTTT.

This clonotype was counted many times. The V call is TRBV7-2, the J call TRBJ2-7, with D tentatively TRBD1 (5 bases). The V end was cut by 2 bases, the J end by 2 bases, with 10 bases between. The CDR3 has 14 residues. Germline CDR1 is SGHTA and CDR2 is FQGNSA. The CDR3 region is CASSLSRDTYEQYF. As DNA, the CDR3 is TGTGCCAGCAGCTTATCCAGGGATACCTACGAGCAGTACTTC.

V usage is TRBV5-1 and J usage is TRBJ2-4; D gene unclear. Trimming took off 4 bases at V and 7 bases at J, with 9 bases between the two ends. CDR1 SGHRS and CDR2 YFSETQ come from the germline V gene. The CDR3 has 12 amino acids. Written as DNA, the CDR3 is TGCGCCAGCAGCATGGACGGGAACATTCAGTACTTC. It translates to CASSMDGNIQYF.

The chain links TRBV9 to TRBJ2-1; 7 positions agree with TRBD2. CDR3 length: 15 amino acids. V was clipped by 0 bases and J by 4 bases; unmatched bases: 4. Per the germline V gene, CDR1 is SGDLS and CDR2 is YYNGEE. The CDR3 region has the DNA TGTGCCAGCAGCGTAGGGGGGGGGAAATACAATGAGCAGTTCTTC. Translation: CASSVGGGKYNEQFF.

The chain uses TRBV3-1 and TRBJ2-5, with 10 bases lining up with TRBD2. CDR1 and CDR2 (germline): LGHDT, YNNKEL (reference sequence). This CDR3 has 15 amino acids. V lost 1 base to trimming and J lost 4 bases; unmatched junction nucleotides: 3. The CDR3 protein is CASSQGTSGTETQYF. The CDR3 DNA sequence: TGTGCCAGCAGCCAAGGGACTAGCGGTACAGAGACCCAGTACTTC.

J is TRBJ2-1 and V is TRBV4-1; a weak D match, TRBD2 (6 bases). The CDR3 extends over 15 amino acids. The V gene's germline CDR1 is MGHRA and CDR2 YSYEKL. V lost 4 bases and J lost 0, with 10 bases in between. CDR3 coding DNA: TGCGCCAGCAGCCGGGACTCCAACTCCTACAATGAGCAGTTCTTC. Amino acid sequence: CASSRDSNSYNEQFF.

This clonotype was counted only a few times. The V call is TRBV27, the J call TRBJ1-4, with a possible D match to TRBD1 (5 bases). The germline CDR1 and CDR2 sequences are MNHEY and SMNVEV (reference sequence). The CDR3 contains 14 residues. Trimming pared 6 bases from V and 3 bases from J, leaving 11 bases between. The CDR3 loop reads CASRPGLANEKLFF. CDR3 DNA: TGTGCCAGCAGACCAGGGTTGGCTAATGAAAAACTGTTTTTT.

The chain recombines TRBV7-9 with TRBJ2-7, with D uncertain. Trimming shortened V by 1 base and J by 1 base, and 11 bases separated the two germline ends. CDR3 length: 15 residues. Per the germline V gene, CDR1 is SEHNR and CDR2 is FQNEAQ (reference sequence). The CDR3: CASSLGSKTSYEQYF. The CDR3 region has the DNA TGTGCCAGCAGCTTAGGTTCCAAAACGTCCTACGAGCAGTACTTC.

This chain uses TRBV27 with TRBJ1-2, with a tentative D call TRBD1 (6 bases). The V and J ends lost 8 bases and 3 bases respectively, with 16 bases between them. The CDR3 runs 14 residues. CDR1 and CDR2 (germline): MNHEY, SMNVEV (reference sequence). Here the CDR3 reads CASGEQGRYYGYTF. The CDR3 DNA reads TGTGCCAGCGGAGAACAGGGAAGGTACTATGGCTACACCTTC.

This clonotype was detected only a few times. V is TRBV29-1 and J is TRBJ1-2; 7 bases align to TRBD1. Trimming cost V 7 bases and J 7 bases; bases outside gene matches: 15. Germline values: CDR1 SQVTM, CDR2 ANQGSEA. This CDR3 has 14 residues. CDR3 in DNA: TGCAGCGCCCCCCCCACAGGGGATTTAGGTGGCTACACCTTC. It encodes CSAPPTGDLGGYTF. Full variable domain (rest looked up from reference TRBV29-1 and TRBJ1-2): SAVISQKPSRDICQRGTSLTIQCQVDSQVTMMFWYRQQPGQSLTLIATANQGSEATYESGFVIDKFPISRPNLTFSTLTVSNMSPEDSSIYLCSAPPTGDLGGYTFGSGTRLTVV.

There are many counts of this clonotype. The J gene is TRBJ2-5, the V gene TRBV4-3, with a tentative D call TRBD1 (5 bases). V gave up 3 bases and J gave up 2 bases, with 7 bases separating them. The length of the CDR3 is 13 residues. Germline-derived CDR1 and CDR2 are LGHNA and YSLEER. In DNA form, the CDR3 reads TGCGCCAGCAGCCAGGGGCCACAAGAGACCCAGTACTTC. This translates into CASSQGPQETQYF.